Each of the 29 T cell receptor beta chains below was sequenced from the same sample in a study of tissue T cells after allogeneic stem cell transplantation. TCRdb's table, derived via immunoSEQ multiplex PCR, lists solely in-frame clones and lacks some. This sample has roughly 3,200 clones, with roughly 68% found just once. Specimen: tissue from the right colon, collected at autopsy. These receptors all stem from a male donor older than 55 with lung cancer.

This clone was found once. The chain carries TRBV7-9 and TRBJ2-2, with TRBD1 identical over 7 bases. Looked up from germline, CDR1 is SEHNR and CDR2 is FQNEAQ (reference sequence). The CDR3 is made up of 17 amino acids. Germline trimming cut 6 bases from V and 1 base from J; bases unmatched to any gene: 11. CDR3 DNA sequence: TGTGCCAGCAGTCCAGTTCGTGGGACAGAGAACACCGGGGAGCTGTTTTTT. This sequence encodes CASSPVRGTENTGELFF.

The genes are TRBV11-2 and TRBJ2-5, with D perhaps matching TRBD1 or TRBD2 (6 bases each). The V end lost 3 bases, the J end lost 5 bases, and 10 bases lay between the germline ends. Germline V gives CDR1 SGHAT, CDR2 FQNNGV. This CDR3 has 13 amino acids. The CDR3 sequence is CASSFGGEETQYF. CDR3 in DNA: TGTGCCAGCAGCTTCGGGGGCGAGGAGACCCAGTACTTC.

The chain is built from TRBV4-3 and TRBJ2-2; D uncertain. Per the germline V gene, CDR1 is LGHNA and CDR2 is YSLEER. The CDR3 extends over 15 amino acids. Trimming removed 1 base at V and 5 bases at J, with 11 bases between. The CDR3 region has the DNA TGCGCCAGCAGCCAAGCGGCTAGATCTACCGGGGAGCTGTTTTTT. As protein: CASSQAARSTGELFF.

V usage is TRBV6-1 and J usage is TRBJ2-2; the D gene could be TRBD1 or TRBD2 (5 bases each). The CDR3 extends over 15 amino acids. CDR1 is MNHNS and CDR2 is SASEGT in the germline V gene. V was shortened by 0 bases and J by 8 bases, with 13 bases between the two germline ends. CDR3 DNA: TGTGCCAGCAGTGAAGCGCTCGAGGGGTGGGGGGAGCTGTTTTTT. It specifies CASSEALEGWGELFF.

The chain uses TRBV5-4 and TRBJ2-3; unclear D gene. V was clipped by 6 bases and J by 1 base, with 3 bases between them. The CDR3 is 11 residues long. Germline-derived CDR1 and CDR2 are SGHNT and YYREEE (reference sequence). CDR3 in DNA: TGTGCCAGCACCGGCACAGATACGCAGTATTTT. As protein: CASTGTDTQYF. Variable domain in full (rest from reference TRBV5-4 and TRBJ2-3): ETGVTQSPTHLIKTRGQQVTLRCSSQSGHNTVSWYQQALGQGPQFIFQYYREEENGRGNFPPRFSGLQFPNYSSELNVNALELDDSALYLCASTGTDTQYFGPGTRLTVL.

This chain links TRBV18 with TRBJ1-1; 7 bases fit TRBD1. CDR3 length: 13 amino acids. V lost 4 bases and J lost 4; bases outside the gene matches: 3. From germline, CDR1 is KGHSH and CDR2 LQKENI. The CDR3 reads CASSLGQVTEAFF. The CDR3 nucleotides read TGTGCCAGCTCACTCGGACAGGTCACTGAAGCTTTCTTT. Full variable domain (missing parts from reference TRBV18 and TRBJ1-1): NAGVMQNPRHLVRRRGQEARLRCSPMKGHSHVYWYRQLPEEGLKFMVYLQKENIIDESGMPKERFSAEFPKEGPSILRIQQVVRGDSAAYFCASSLGQVTEAFFGQGTRLTVV.

This clone was found a few times. This rearrangement joins TRBV9 to TRBJ2-7; 9 nucleotides align to TRBD2. With 3 bases clipped from V and 5 bases from J, the junction kept 9 bases outside the gene matches. Germline CDR1 and CDR2: SGDLS and YYNGEE. The CDR3 loop spans 15 amino acids. CDR3 sequence: CASSEGTSNGDEQYF. The CDR3 nucleotides read TGTGCCAGCAGCGAAGGGACTAGCAATGGGGACGAGCAGTACTTC.

The rearrangement uses TRBV5-4 and TRBJ2-7; the D gene is possibly TRBD2 (5 bases). V was trimmed by 4 bases and J by 4 bases, leaving 12 bases between them. Germline-derived CDR1 and CDR2 are SGHNT and YYREEE (reference sequence). The CDR3 runs 13 residues. The CDR3 sequence: CASSPGSVYEQYF. DNA for the CDR3: TGTGCCAGCAGCCCGGGATCCGTGTACGAGCAGTACTTC. Combining the CDR3 with reference TRBV5-4 and TRBJ2-7 gives the whole variable domain ETGVTQSPTHLIKTRGQQVTLRCSSQSGHNTVSWYQQALGQGPQFIFQYYREEENGRGNFPPRFSGLQFPNYSSELNVNALELDDSALYLCASSPGSVYEQYFGPGTRLTVT.

This chain connects TRBV5-4 to TRBJ2-2, with D tentatively TRBD2 (6 bases). Trimming stripped 5 bases from V and 1 base from J, with 9 bases between. Germline V gene data show CDR1 as SGHNT and CDR2 as YYREEE (reference sequence). CDR3 size: 14 residues. The CDR3 reads CASSWDLNTGELFF. CDR3 nucleotides: TGTGCCAGCAGTTGGGACTTGAACACCGGGGAGCTGTTTTTT. Full variable domain (remainder filled in from reference TRBV5-4 and TRBJ2-2): ETGVTQSPTHLIKTRGQQVTLRCSSQSGHNTVSWYQQALGQGPQFIFQYYREEENGRGNFPPRFSGLQFPNYSSELNVNALELDDSALYLCASSWDLNTGELFFGEGSRLTVL.

The chain links TRBV12-3 or TRBV12-4 to TRBJ1-6, with no clear D. V was clipped by 6 bases and J by 10 bases, with 13 bases between them. The CDR3 sequence is 13 residues long. CDR3 in DNA: TGTGCCAGCAGGCTCGAAACGAGCTCACCCCTCCACTTT. It encodes CASRLETSSPLHF.

V and J are TRBV28 and TRBJ2-7; D is ambiguous. The CDR3 totals 11 residues. In germline, CDR1 is MDHEN, CDR2 SYDVKM. The germline V and J ends were trimmed by 11 bases and 3 bases, with 11 bases remaining between them. In DNA form, the CDR3 reads TGTGCCGGCATTAGGGACTACGAGCAGTACTTC. Translated, it gives CAGIRDYEQYF.

This clone was seen more than once but under ten times. This chain connects TRBV18 to TRBJ2-2; TRBD1 is a possible D gene (6 bases). The germline CDR1 and CDR2 sequences are KGHSH and LQKENI. The V gene lost 3 bases and the J gene lost 9 bases, with 8 bases spanning the gap. The CDR3 runs 12 residues. Here the CDR3 reads CASSPGDRELFF. The CDR3 nucleotides are TGTGCCAGCTCACCTGGGGACAGGGAGCTGTTTTTT.

The gene calls are TRBV5-5 and TRBJ1-4, with 8 bases matching TRBD1. CDR3 length: 15 amino acids. In germline, CDR1 is SGHKS, CDR2 YYEKEE (reference sequence). V was pared by 4 bases and J by 5 bases, with 7 bases of the junction left unmatched. The CDR3 region is CASSLGTGLNEKLFF. The CDR3 DNA reads TGTGCCAGCAGCCTCGGGACAGGCCTCAATGAAAAACTGTTTTTT.

V and J are TRBV7-9 and TRBJ1-1; D gene ambiguous. The length of the CDR3 is 14 residues. Germline CDR1 and CDR2: SEHNR and FQNEAQ (reference sequence). Trimming took off 1 base at V and 0 bases at J, with 6 bases between the two ends. The CDR3 spells CASSLDYVNTEAFF. CDR3 sequence (DNA): TGTGCCAGCAGCTTAGACTATGTGAACACTGAAGCTTTCTTT.

The CDR3, as DNA: TGTGCCAGCAGCTTCAGGACGTCTCTAGGCTACGAGCAGTACTTC. It is translated as CASSFRTSLGYEQYF. The rearrangement uses TRBV7-2 and TRBJ2-7; D uncertain. The CDR3 consists of 15 residues. V shed 3 bases and J shed 3 bases, with 15 bases lying between them. CDR1 is SGHTA, CDR2 FQGNSA, per germline. The full variable domain, with the rest looked up from reference TRBV7-2 and TRBJ2-7, is GAGVSQSPSNKVTEKGKDVELRCDPISGHTALYWYRQSLGQGLEFLIYFQGNSAPDKSGLPSDRFSAERTGGSVSTLTIQRTQQEDSAVYLCASSFRTSLGYEQYFGPGTRLTVT.

The chain uses TRBV5-1 and TRBJ1-5; D is undetermined. The V end was cut by 4 bases, the J end by 0 bases, with 14 bases between. Germline values: CDR1 SGHRS, CDR2 YFSETQ. The CDR3 has 16 residues. CDR3 sequence (DNA): TGCGCCAGCAGCAAAGACGGACCGTATAGCAATCAGCCCCAGCATTTT. It translates to CASSKDGPYSNQPQHF.

The genes are TRBV19 and TRBJ1-2; no clear D gene. V lost 4 bases to trimming and J lost 10 bases, with 16 bases between them. This CDR3 comprises 13 residues. Germline CDR1 is LNHDA and CDR2 is SQIVND (reference sequence). CDR3: CASSKGTAGDYTF. As DNA, the CDR3 is TGTGCCAGTAGTAAGGGCACGGCAGGTGACTACACCTTC.

The rearrangement joins TRBV28 to TRBJ2-4; D possibly corresponds to TRBD1 (6 bases). Germline CDR1 and CDR2: MDHEN and SYDVKM. V lost 3 bases, J lost 1 base, and 13 bases lay in between. CDR3 length equals 16 residues. The CDR3 DNA is TGTGCCAGCAGTTTTGAGGGGGAGAAGGCCAAAAACATTCAGTACTTC. Its translation: CASSFEGEKAKNIQYF.

The rearrangement links TRBV7-2 to TRBJ2-5, with D perhaps TRBD1 (5 bases). Trimming left V 5 bases short and J 5 bases short, with 18 bases between. The germline CDR1 and CDR2 sequences are SGHTA and FQGNSA. This CDR3 region has 15 residues. This chain's CDR3 is CASSPIDGARETQYF. The CDR3 region has the DNA TGTGCCAGCAGCCCCATTGATGGGGCTCGGGAGACCCAGTACTTC.

This chain connects TRBV5-6 to TRBJ1-1; 7 bases agree with TRBD1. CDR1 SGHDT and CDR2 YYEEEE come from the germline V gene. J was trimmed by 4 bases and V by 0 bases; bases with no gene match: 3. The CDR3 covers 14 residues. DNA of the CDR3: TGTGCCAGCAGCTTGGACAGGGGAGGCACTGAAGCTTTCTTT. This encodes CASSLDRGGTEAFF.

This chain's CDR3 is CSVAKEDEQYF. Written as DNA, the CDR3 is TGCAGCGTTGCCAAAGAGGACGAGCAGTACTTC. This chain links TRBV29-1 with TRBJ2-7; D unresolved. V dropped 4 bases and J dropped 5 bases, with 9 bases sitting between them. Per the germline V gene, CDR1 is SQVTM and CDR2 is ANQGSEA. The CDR3 is made up of 11 amino acids.

The genes are TRBV4-3 and TRBJ2-2, with D hard to call. Between the trimmed V and J ends, which lost 1 base and 2 bases, there was a span of 14 bases. Germline CDR1 and CDR2: LGHNA and YSLEER. The CDR3 consists of 17 residues. The CDR3 sequence is CASSQVIGTLNTGELFF. The CDR3, as DNA: TGCGCCAGCAGCCAAGTTATTGGCACCCTCAACACCGGGGAGCTGTTTTTT.

The rearrangement links TRBV19 to TRBJ1-3; D is perhaps TRBD1 (5 bases). Germline loops: CDR1 LNHDA, CDR2 SQIVND (reference sequence). V was pared by 5 bases and J by 3 bases, with 14 bases between. This CDR3 region has 15 residues. The CDR3 DNA reads TGTGCCAGTAGTCCCCCTTTGGGGGGTGGAAACACCATATATTTT. Amino acid sequence: CASSPPLGGGNTIYF.

This chain joins TRBV4-3 and TRBJ2-7, with TRBD1 identical over 7 bases. The V segment lost 4 bases and the J segment 0 bases; nucleotides outside the gene matches: 9. The CDR3 runs to 16 residues. The germline V gene has CDR1 LGHNA and CDR2 YSLEER. CDR3 sequence: CASSRGTGQLSYEQYF. In DNA, the CDR3 is TGCGCCAGCAGCCGAGGTACGGGACAGCTCTCCTACGAGCAGTACTTC.

The chain couples TRBV5-1 to TRBJ2-5; TRBD2 is a possible D gene (5 bases). The CDR3 runs 14 residues. Trimming stripped 1 base from V and 5 bases from J, with 12 bases between. In germline, CDR1 is SGHRS, CDR2 YFSETQ. The CDR3 DNA is TGCGCCAGCAGCTTGTTTGGAGGTCGGGAGACCCAGTACTTC. Translating gives CASSLFGGRETQYF.

The V call is TRBV30, the J call TRBJ2-7, with 7 bases lining up with TRBD2. The CDR3 spans 14 residues. With 3 bases clipped from V and 3 bases from J, the junction kept 8 bases outside the gene matches. In germline, CDR1 is GTSNPN, CDR2 SVGIG (reference sequence). The CDR3 here is CAWSLASGLYEQYF. CDR3 bases: TGTGCCTGGAGCCTGGCTAGCGGACTCTACGAGCAGTACTTC.

A single count supports this clone. This rearrangement joins TRBV30 to TRBJ2-5; D ambiguous. V lost 1 base and J 7 bases, leaving 7 bases between the germline ends. The CDR3 contains 11 residues. Germline V gives CDR1 GTSNPN, CDR2 SVGIG (reference sequence). Written as DNA, the CDR3 is TGTGCCTGGAGTGCCCCCACGACCCAGTACTTC. Encoded protein: CAWSAPTTQYF.

The chain has TRBV4-2 and TRBJ2-5; no firm D call. Deletions cut 1 base from V and 5 bases from J, with 8 bases between. The CDR3 spans 13 residues. The germline gives CDR1 LGHNA, CDR2 YNFKEQ. The CDR3 DNA sequence: TGTGCCAGCAGCCAAGCCGGTGAGGAGACCCAGTACTTC. It translates to CASSQAGEETQYF.

The rearrangement links TRBV6-5 to TRBJ2-7; D perhaps matches TRBD1 (6 bases). The germline V and J ends were trimmed by 4 bases and 7 bases, with 20 bases remaining between them. CDR1 and CDR2 (germline): MNHEY, SVGAGI. This CDR3 has 15 residues. Here the CDR3 DNA reads TGTGCCAGCAGTTTTAATTCGGGGACATTGGGGGAGCAGTACTTC. It yields the protein CASSFNSGTLGEQYF.